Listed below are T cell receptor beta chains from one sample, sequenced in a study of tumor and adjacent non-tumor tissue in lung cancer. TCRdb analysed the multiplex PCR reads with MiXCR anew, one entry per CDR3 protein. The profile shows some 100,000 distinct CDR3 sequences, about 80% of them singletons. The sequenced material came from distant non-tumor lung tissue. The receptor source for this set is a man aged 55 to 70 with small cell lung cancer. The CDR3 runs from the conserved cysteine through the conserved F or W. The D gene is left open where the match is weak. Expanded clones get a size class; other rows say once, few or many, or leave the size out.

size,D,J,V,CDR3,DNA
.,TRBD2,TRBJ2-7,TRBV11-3,CANSLPECGGLYEQYF,TGTGCCAACAGCTTGCCTGAATGCGGGGGGCTCTACGAGCAGTACTTC
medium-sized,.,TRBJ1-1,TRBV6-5,CASTRTANTEAFF,TGTGCCAGCACTAGGACAGCGAACACTGAAGCTTTCTTT
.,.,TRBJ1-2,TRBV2,CAGSSAHGVAGYTF,TGTGCCGGCAGTTCTGCCCACGGGGTGGCTGGCTACACCTTC
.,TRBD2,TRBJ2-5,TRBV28,CVRSSSGRFETQYF,TGTGTCAGGAGTTCTAGCGGGAGATTTGAGACCCAGTACTTC
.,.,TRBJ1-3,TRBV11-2,CARNQGALSGNTICF,TGTGCCAGAAACCAGGGCGCTCTCTCTGGAAACACTATATGTTTT
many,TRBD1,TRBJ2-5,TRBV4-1,CASSQESRRDRGETQYF,TGCGCCAGCAGCCAAGAATCTCGTCGGGACAGGGGGGAGACCCAGTACTTC
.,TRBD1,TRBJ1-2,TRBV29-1,CSLEDQNRGLGYTF,TGCAGCCTTGAAGATCAGAACAGGGGGCTTGGCTACACCTTC
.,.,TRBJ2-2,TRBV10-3,CAISLGHRSMNTGELLF,TGTGCCATCAGCCTGGGACACCGATCTATGAACACCGGGGAGCTGCTTTTT
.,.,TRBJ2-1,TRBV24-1,CATSGDAGHNDQFF,TGTGCCACCAGTGGTGATGCTGGCCACAATGATCAGTTCTTC
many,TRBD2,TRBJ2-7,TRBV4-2,CASSQELADYEQYF,TGTGCCAGCAGCCAAGAGCTAGCGGATTACGAGCAGTACTTC
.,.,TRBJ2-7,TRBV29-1,CSLEDLGVPEQYF,TGCAGCCTTGAAGATCTTGGGGTGCCGGAGCAGTACTTC
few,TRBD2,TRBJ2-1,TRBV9,CASSVELAPYNEQFF,TGTGCCAGCAGCGTAGAACTAGCGCCCTACAATGAGCAGTTCTTC
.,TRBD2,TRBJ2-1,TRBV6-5,CAGSYSIWALADNEQFF,TGTGCCGGCAGTTACTCGATTTGGGCACTAGCGGACAATGAGCAGTTCTTC
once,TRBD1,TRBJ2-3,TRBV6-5,CANSCRAGGADTQYF,TGTGCCAACAGTTGCCGGGCAGGGGGTGCAGATACGCAGTATTTT
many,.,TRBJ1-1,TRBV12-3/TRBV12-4,CASSSVLEAFF,TGTGCCAGCAGTTCCGTCCTTGAAGCTTTCTTT
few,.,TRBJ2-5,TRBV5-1,CASSFNAIQETQYF,TGCGCCAGCAGCTTCAACGCCATTCAAGAGACCCAGTACTTC